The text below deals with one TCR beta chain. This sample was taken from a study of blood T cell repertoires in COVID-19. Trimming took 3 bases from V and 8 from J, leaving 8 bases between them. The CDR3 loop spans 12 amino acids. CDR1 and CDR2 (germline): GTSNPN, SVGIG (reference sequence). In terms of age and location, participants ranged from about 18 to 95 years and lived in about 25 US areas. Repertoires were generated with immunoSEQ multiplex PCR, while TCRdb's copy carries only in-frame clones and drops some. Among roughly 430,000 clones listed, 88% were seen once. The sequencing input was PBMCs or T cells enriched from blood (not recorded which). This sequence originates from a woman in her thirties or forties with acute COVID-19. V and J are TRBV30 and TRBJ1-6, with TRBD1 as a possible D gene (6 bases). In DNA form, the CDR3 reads TGTGCCTGGAGGGACAGCCATTCACCCCTCCACTTT. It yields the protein CAWRDSHSPLHF.